The sequence of this TCR beta chain was determined in a study of metastatic and nonmetastatic thyroid tumors. Background on the study: From malignant and benign thyroid patients, repertoires in blood and in tumor or nodule tissue were compared.

Every patient was untreated before thyroid surgery. A word on this clone: Its cognate antigen is unknown.

General study findings and limits: Compared with benign nodules, malignant thyroid tumors were reported to have significantly higher TCR beta diversity in both blood and tumor.

The V end lost 5 bases, the J end lost 0 bases, and 8 bases lay between the germline ends. Germline V gene sequence: CDR1 SGHVS, CDR2 FQNEAQ. CDR3 length equals 15 residues. In the original workflow: The authors used CDR3 differences across clinicopathological groups to build a distant-metastasis classifier for papillary thyroid cancer. TCRdb reassembled clones from the PCR reads with MiXCR. These V and J calls are TCRdb output, not the study's own analysis. The sample consists of 15,000 to 25,000 clones, 25% of them appearing once. This chain links TRBV7-8 with TRBJ1-6; possibly TRBD1 for D (5 bases). The sequencing sample was made of blood. The origin of this receptor is a male donor with papillary thyroid cancer or a benign thyroid nodule (not recorded which). Some clones in this sample may be carry-over from other donors' samples. The CDR3 here is CASSADSSYNSPLHF. The CDR3 nucleotides read TGTGCCAGCAGCGCTGACAGCTCCTATAATTCACCCCTCCACTTT.